Following are 27 T cell receptor beta chains from one sample sequenced in a study of blood T cell repertoires in COVID-19. TCRdb keeps only in-frame clones here, not all; method: immunoSEQ multiplex PCR. The sample lists more than 300,000 clones; 90% were seen once. Sequencing used PBMCs or T cells enriched from blood (not recorded which). Receptors were obtained from a woman younger than 45 who had been exposed to COVID-19.

The gene calls are TRBV18 and TRBJ1-2, with no clear D. CDR1 is KGHSH and CDR2 is LQKENI in the germline V gene. This CDR3 is built from 14 residues. V lost 0 bases and J lost 4, with 9 bases in between. The CDR3, as DNA: TGTGCCAGCTCACCACCGAGGGTCGGCTATGGCTACACCTTC. It encodes CASSPPRVGYGYTF.

The chain couples TRBV4-1 to TRBJ1-2; 12 bases fit TRBD1. CDR3 length equals 19 residues. CDR1 is MGHRA and CDR2 is YSYEKL in the germline V gene. The ends lost 1 base at V and 8 bases at J; junction bases unmatched: 17. The CDR3 region has the DNA TGCGCCAGCAGCCAAGGATTTTTAAAGCCGGGACAGGGGGCGCGGGGCTACACCTTC. Translated: CASSQGFLKPGQGARGYTF.

The rearrangement uses TRBV5-6 and TRBJ1-1; D may be TRBD1 (6 bases). V lost 4 bases to trimming and J lost 3 bases, with 7 bases between them. Germline assignment: CDR1 SGHDT and CDR2 YYEEEE. The CDR3 has 12 amino acids. Here the CDR3 reads CASSPGDTEAFF. As DNA, the CDR3 is TGTGCCAGCAGCCCAGGGGACACTGAAGCTTTCTTT.

In this sample, this clone turned up once. The chain joins TRBV2 to TRBJ1-1, with 7 bases that match TRBD1. V shed 6 bases, J shed 0 bases, and the junction held 13 bases outside the gene matches. Germline V lookup: CDR1 SNHLY, CDR2 FYNNEI. The CDR3 sequence is 17 residues long. The CDR3 is CASSAYRDRTLNTEAFF. CDR3 DNA sequence: TGTGCCAGCAGCGCATACAGGGACAGAACTTTGAACACTGAAGCTTTCTTT.

This chain links TRBV7-2 with TRBJ2-5, with TRBD2 matching over 9 bases. The CDR3 length is 15 residues. V was clipped by 1 base and J by 5 bases; unmatched bases: 5. The germline CDR1 and CDR2 sequences are SGHTA and FQGNSA. The CDR3 DNA reads as TGTGCCAGCAGCTTAGTCAGCGGGGGGAAGGAGACCCAGTACTTC. It is translated as CASSLVSGGKETQYF.

V usage is TRBV5-1 and J usage is TRBJ1-6; D may be TRBD1 (5 bases). In germline, CDR1 is SGHRS, CDR2 YFSETQ. The V end lost 4 bases, the J end lost 7 bases, and 9 bases lay between the germline ends. The CDR3 is 13 residues long. CDR3 protein: CASSRQQNSPLHF. The CDR3 DNA follows: TGCGCCAGCAGCAGACAGCAAAATTCACCCCTCCACTTT.

The chain recombines TRBV6-2 or TRBV6-3 with TRBJ1-1; unclear D gene. The ends were cut back, 2 bases at V and 1 base at J, with 5 bases in the middle. Looked up from germline, CDR1 is MNHEY and CDR2 is SVGEGT. CDR3 length: 13 amino acids. CDR3 in DNA: TGTGCCAGCAGTTACGCAGGGAACACTGAAGCTTTCTTT. It encodes CASSYAGNTEAFF.

The genes are TRBV11-2 and TRBJ2-3, with 8 bases matching TRBD2. Germline CDR1 and CDR2: SGHAT and FQNNGV. The junction had 5 bases not matched to a gene; V was cut back by 5 bases and J by 4 bases. The CDR3 has 14 amino acids. CDR3: CASSNTGGSDTQYF. CDR3 bases: TGTGCCAGCAGCAATACGGGGGGGTCAGATACGCAGTATTTT.

This clone was seen only once. The chain combines TRBV18 with TRBJ1-1, with 8 bases identical to TRBD1. The V gene's germline CDR1 is KGHSH and CDR2 LQKENI. V shed 0 bases, J shed 6 bases, and the junction held 6 bases outside the gene matches. The CDR3 sequence is 15 residues long. CDR3 DNA: TGTGCCAGCTCACCACCTGCAGGGGGCAGGGCTGAAGCTTTCTTT. Translating gives CASSPPAGGRAEAFF.

J is TRBJ1-2 and V is TRBV18, with D possibly being TRBD1 (5 bases). Trimming removed 2 bases from V and 2 bases from J, with 12 bases in between. This CDR3 spans 15 amino acids. Germline V lookup: CDR1 KGHSH, CDR2 LQKENI. The CDR3 region is CASSPITGVNYGYTF. CDR3 nucleotide sequence: TGTGCCAGCTCACCAATCACAGGTGTCAACTATGGCTACACCTTC.

This chain joins TRBV7-2 and TRBJ1-2; D is uncertain. The CDR3 has 15 amino acids. In germline, CDR1 is SGHTA, CDR2 FQGNSA. The germline V and J ends were trimmed by 0 bases and 1 base, with 9 bases remaining between them. CDR3 nucleotide sequence: TGTGCCAGCAGCTTAGCGCCGGTCAATAACTATGGCTACACCTTC. It is translated as CASSLAPVNNYGYTF.

The chain couples TRBV6-5 to TRBJ1-2, with 7 bases identical to TRBD1. Losses at the gene ends were 8 bases for V and 4 bases for J; bases not matched to a gene: 7. The CDR3 has 13 amino acids. CDR1 MNHEY and CDR2 SVGAGI come from the germline V gene. CDR3 sequence (DNA): TGTGCCAGCTCAGACAGGGTGGGCTATGGCTACACCTTC. It codes for CASSDRVGYGYTF.

The chain recombines TRBV5-3 with TRBJ2-7; 10 bases agree with TRBD2. TRBV5-3 is an ORF for which the function is uncertain. This CDR3 has 18 amino acids. V was clipped by 2 bases and J by 5 bases; unmatched bases: 16. DNA for the CDR3: TGTGCCAGAAGCTTACTGACTAGCGGGCCCCCATTACCGAACGAGCAGTACTTC. It yields the protein CARSLLTSGPPLPNEQYF.

The rearrangement joins TRBV7-8 to TRBJ1-2; possible D gene TRBD1, 5 bases. Trimming pared 0 bases from V and 6 bases from J, leaving 11 bases between. Germline values: CDR1 SGHVS, CDR2 FQNEAQ. This CDR3 comprises 14 residues. CDR3 DNA: TGTGCCAGCAGCTTAGCGCCAGGGCTTCATGGCTACACCTTC. Its translation: CASSLAPGLHGYTF.

This clone showed up just once. This chain uses TRBV7-8 with TRBJ1-5; the D is unclear. Trimming took 1 base from V and 5 from J, leaving 6 bases between them. CDR1 and CDR2 from the germline V gene are SGHVS and FQNEAQ. The CDR3 has 13 amino acids. CDR3 bases: TGTGCCAGCAGCTTAGGAGGGTATCAGCCCCAGCATTTT. It yields the protein CASSLGGYQPQHF.

With respect to this clone: The same CDR3 is also encoded by other DNA sequences in this sample. The CDR3 nucleotides are TGTGCCAGCAGTAGGGGGGGAGAGACCCAGTACTTC. It is translated as CASSRGGETQYF. The chain joins TRBV6-2 or TRBV6-3 to TRBJ2-5, with D perhaps TRBD2 (7 bases). The CDR3 has 12 amino acids. Germline CDR1 and CDR2: MNHEY and SVGEGT. The V end lost 5 bases, the J end lost 4 bases, and 8 bases lay between the germline ends.

The rearrangement joins TRBV10-1 to TRBJ2-2, with a tentative D call TRBD1 (6 bases). The CDR3 is 16 residues long. With 6 bases removed from V and 5 bases from J, the gap between germline ends came to 19 bases. From germline, CDR1 is WNHNN and CDR2 SYGVQD (reference sequence). CDR3: CASRENGTGTTGELFF. The CDR3 coding sequence is TGCGCCAGCAGAGAGAATGGTACAGGGACGACCGGGGAGCTGTTTTTT.

The chain joins TRBV12-5 to TRBJ2-1, with a possible D match to TRBD1 (6 bases). V was cut by 4 bases and J by 8 bases, with 15 bases left in between. The CDR3 contains 14 residues. Germline assignment: CDR1 LGHNT and CDR2 FRNRAP. CDR3 in amino acids: CASGSRHRADEQFF. The CDR3 coding sequence is TGTGCTAGTGGTTCCCGGCACAGGGCCGATGAGCAGTTCTTC.

This clone was counted only a few times. The genes are TRBV5-1 and TRBJ1-2, with D possibly being TRBD1 (6 bases). Trimming pared 4 bases from V and 8 bases from J, leaving 18 bases between. This CDR3 has 14 residues. The germline gives CDR1 SGHRS, CDR2 YFSETQ. CDR3 residues: CASSPRGGAVGYTF. CDR3 coding DNA: TGCGCCAGCAGCCCCCGGGGGGGGGCGGTCGGCTACACCTTC.

This chain connects TRBV3-1 (or the pseudogene TRBV3-2) to TRBJ2-7; D unresolved. The V end lost 0 bases, the J end lost 7 bases, and 10 bases lay between the germline ends. Germline V gene lookup returns CDR1 LGHDT and CDR2 YNNKEL (reference sequence). This CDR3 has 13 amino acids. CDR3 sequence (DNA): TGTGCCAGCAGCCAAGATGGCAGATGGGAGCAGTACTTC. This translates into CASSQDGRWEQYF.

The chain recombines TRBV19 with TRBJ1-1; 7 bases agree with TRBD1. CDR1 is LNHDA and CDR2 is SQIVND in the germline V gene (reference sequence). This CDR3 contains 14 residues. The trim removed 6 bases at V and 4 bases at J, leaving 8 bases unmatched. The CDR3 nucleotides read TGTGCCAGTAGGCCGCGGCAGGGGGGCACTGAAGCTTTCTTT. Protein product: CASRPRQGGTEAFF.

CDR3 coding DNA: TGTGCCAGCAGCCAAGATTCTGACACGATATATGGCTACACCTTC. This sequence encodes CASSQDSDTIYGYTF. The chain recombines TRBV4-2 with TRBJ1-2; D gene unclear. Trimming left V 0 bases short and J 5 bases short, with 13 bases between. CDR3 length: 15 residues. CDR1 is LGHNA and CDR2 is YNFKEQ in the germline V gene.

This chain uses TRBV4-3 with TRBJ1-6; a possible D gene is TRBD1 (6 bases). The CDR3 is 15 amino acids. Trimming stripped 4 bases from V and 6 bases from J, with 13 bases between. CDR1 and CDR2 (germline): LGHNA, YSLEER. The CDR3 loop is CASSLRTAFNSPLHF. CDR3 nucleotide sequence: TGCGCCAGCAGCCTTAGGACAGCGTTTAATTCACCCCTCCACTTT.

J is TRBJ2-7 and V is TRBV18; a possible D gene is TRBD2 (6 bases). The CDR3 totals 12 residues. The germline CDR1 and CDR2 sequences are KGHSH and LQKENI. The germline V and J ends were trimmed by 8 bases and 6 bases, with 14 bases remaining between them. The CDR3 sequence is CASGGGLGEQYF. The CDR3 DNA reads TGTGCCAGCGGTGGGGGGTTAGGCGAGCAGTACTTC.

In DNA, the CDR3 is TGTGCCAGCAGCCATAACCGCGGGGGCCACTCCTACGAGCAGTACTTC. This translates into CASSHNRGGHSYEQYF. V and J are TRBV3-1 (or the pseudogene TRBV3-2) and TRBJ2-7, with a weak D call TRBD2 (7 bases). Germline V gene sequence: CDR1 LGHDT, CDR2 YNNKEL (reference sequence). Trimming removed 3 bases at V and 0 bases at J, with 15 bases between. This CDR3 spans 16 amino acids.

The chain uses TRBV5-1 and TRBJ2-1; 7 bases agree with TRBD2. Germline V lookup: CDR1 SGHRS, CDR2 YFSETQ. The CDR3 totals 16 residues. Losses at the gene ends were 3 bases for V and 4 bases for J; bases not matched to a gene: 10. The CDR3 sequence: CASSWGGAVEYNEQFF. The CDR3 nucleotides are TGCGCCAGCAGCTGGGGGGGAGCCGTTGAATACAATGAGCAGTTCTTC.

The chain combines TRBV11-3 with TRBJ2-1; 7 bases are shared with TRBD2. The V and J ends lost 0 bases and 12 bases, in that order; junction bases with no gene match: 20. Per germline, CDR1 SGHNT and CDR2 YENEEA. The CDR3 extends over 18 amino acids. CDR3 residues: CASSLEIGGRVAGRPQFF. CDR3 DNA: TGTGCCAGCAGCTTAGAAATCGGGGGTCGGGTAGCGGGCCGCCCGCAGTTCTTC.